These 22 T cell receptor beta chains came from one sample sequenced in a study of blood T cell repertoires in COVID-19. Measured with immunoSEQ multiplex PCR; TCRdb has only the in-frame clones, and not every one. The table shows some 180,000 clones, with about 88% occurring only once. Input material: peripheral blood. Every receptor here comes from a man aged 40-49 years with active or convalescent COVID-19.

The genes are TRBV18 and TRBJ2-7; D is unclear. The CDR3 contains 16 residues. V shed 2 bases and J shed 2 bases, with 16 bases lying between them. CDR1 is KGHSH, CDR2 LQKENI, per germline. The CDR3 is CASSPKFRVSAYEQYF. CDR3 DNA sequence: TGTGCCAGCTCACCAAAGTTCCGGGTATCTGCCTACGAGCAGTACTTC.

The rearrangement links TRBV7-2 to TRBJ2-7; 9 positions match TRBD2. The CDR3 loop spans 15 amino acids. The trim removed 5 bases at V and 1 base at J, leaving 6 bases unmatched. Germline CDR1 SGHTA, CDR2 FQGNSA. The CDR3: CASSLTSGPSYEQYF. The CDR3 DNA reads as TGTGCCAGCAGCCTAACTAGCGGGCCGTCCTACGAGCAGTACTTC.

The genes are TRBV4-1 and TRBJ2-3, with a weak D call TRBD2 (5 bases). Between the trimmed V and J ends, which lost 1 base and 2 bases, there was a span of 10 bases. This CDR3 is 15 amino acids long. The germline gives CDR1 MGHRA, CDR2 YSYEKL. The CDR3 spells CASSQGRLPTDTQYF. The CDR3 bases are TGCGCCAGCAGCCAAGGGAGACTACCCACAGATACGCAGTATTTT.

The chain combines TRBV5-1 with TRBJ1-4; 8 positions match TRBD1. Germline values: CDR1 SGHRS, CDR2 YFSETQ. V lost 5 bases to trimming and J lost 7 bases; unmatched junction nucleotides: 4. The CDR3 is 13 amino acids. The CDR3 is CASSSDRAEKLFF. The CDR3 nucleotides are TGCGCCAGCAGTTCGGACAGGGCTGAAAAACTGTTTTTT.

The chain joins TRBV7-9 to TRBJ2-2, with D tentatively TRBD2 (6 bases). Trimming stripped 3 bases from V and 0 bases from J, with 11 bases between. The CDR3 extends over 16 amino acids. The germline gives CDR1 SEHNR, CDR2 FQNEAQ (reference sequence). CDR3 nucleotides: TGTGCCAGCAGCTTCTTTCGGGACTCGAACACCGGGGAGCTGTTTTTT. It encodes CASSFFRDSNTGELFF.

The rearrangement uses TRBV29-1 and TRBJ1-2, with 8 bases identical to TRBD1. The CDR3 covers 13 residues. Germline V CDR1 and CDR2: SQVTM, ANQGSEA. Losses at the gene ends were 4 bases for V and 3 bases for J; bases not matched to a gene: 4. Here the CDR3 reads CSVAGGADYGYTF. In DNA, the CDR3 is TGCAGCGTTGCAGGGGGCGCTGACTATGGCTACACCTTC.

The gene calls are TRBV11-2 and TRBJ2-2; D perhaps matches TRBD1 (6 bases). Germline V lookup: CDR1 SGHAT, CDR2 FQNNGV. V shed 5 bases and J shed 0 bases, with 13 bases lying between them. CDR3 size: 16 residues. In DNA, the CDR3 is TGTGCCAGCAGCACCCGGACAGTATCGAACACCGGGGAGCTGTTTTTT. This sequence encodes CASSTRTVSNTGELFF. Complete variable domain (other parts from reference TRBV11-2 and TRBJ2-2): EAGVAQSPRYKIIEKRQSVAFWCNPISGHATLYWYQQILGQGPKLLIQFQNNGVVDDSQLPKDRFSAERLKGVDSTLKIQPAKLEDSAVYLCASSTRTVSNTGELFFGEGSRLTVL.

The chain couples TRBV9 to TRBJ2-3, with D uncertain. Germline loops: CDR1 SGDLS, CDR2 YYNGEE. Trimming took off 3 bases at V and 1 base at J, with 15 bases between the two ends. The CDR3 sequence is 16 residues long. The CDR3 spells CASSGRDGLRTDTQYF. The DNA for the CDR3 is TGTGCCAGCAGCGGCCGAGATGGTTTGCGCACAGATACGCAGTATTTT.

The J gene is TRBJ1-5, the V gene TRBV10-3, with 10 positions matching TRBD1. V shed 8 bases and J 3 bases; nucleotides not matched to a gene: 13. This CDR3 is 17 amino acids long. Germline-derived CDR1 and CDR2 are ENHRY and SYGVKD. CDR3 sequence (DNA): TGTGCCATCTCCTCTACTCACGGGACAGGGGTCAATCAGCCCCAGCATTTT. This encodes CAISSTHGTGVNQPQHF.

A word on this clone: The same CDR3 also results from other DNA sequences found in this sample. The V and J genes are TRBV5-6 and TRBJ2-1, with 11 bases fitting TRBD2. The CDR3 loop spans 15 amino acids. The junction had 2 bases not matched to a gene; V was cut back by 3 bases and J by 3 bases. CDR1 is SGHDT, CDR2 YYEEEE, per germline. The CDR3 nucleotides read TGTGCCAGCAGCTCCGGGACTAGCGGCTACAATGAGCAGTTCTTC. Translated: CASSSGTSGYNEQFF.

This clone was counted once. Sequence at one end of the junction differs from germline and may be a read error. This chain uses TRBV9 with TRBJ1-2; 9 bases are a match to TRBD1. The CDR3 loop spans 12 amino acids. Germline V CDR1 and CDR2: SGDLS, YYNGEE. As DNA, the CDR3 is TGTGCCAGCAGCGCACGGACAGGGGCAAAATACTTC. Translation gives CASSARTGAKYF.

The rearrangement joins TRBV11-3 to TRBJ2-5; D might be TRBD1 (6 bases). The CDR3 is 17 residues long. In germline, CDR1 is SGHNT, CDR2 YENEEA. Trimming shortened V by 1 base and J by 2 bases, and 17 bases separated the two germline ends. CDR3 DNA sequence: TGTGCCAGCAGCTTAGGAACGCGGAACAGGGCTCAAGAGACCCAGTACTTC. Its translation: CASSLGTRNRAQETQYF.

This rearrangement joins TRBV11-2 to TRBJ1-4; 7 nucleotides line up with TRBD1. Germline values: CDR1 SGHAT, CDR2 FQNNGV. CDR3 length: 15 amino acids. With V trimmed by 4 bases and J by 5 bases, 7 bases remained unmatched. The DNA for the CDR3 is TGTGCCAGCAGCTCGCCGGGACAGTACAATGAAAAACTGTTTTTT. The encoded protein is CASSSPGQYNEKLFF.

The chain recombines TRBV27 with TRBJ1-2, with 9 nucleotides matching TRBD1. Germline CDR1 is MNHEY and CDR2 is SMNVEV (reference sequence). The CDR3 runs to 15 residues. J gave up 6 bases and V 8 bases, and 13 bases lay outside the gene matches. The CDR3 loop reads CASSTGGLGSNGYTF. The CDR3 DNA sequence: TGTGCCAGCTCCACAGGGGGCTTGGGGTCTAATGGCTACACCTTC.

This chain links TRBV7-2 with TRBJ2-3; TRBD2 agrees at 10 bases. The CDR3 is 17 residues long. Germline V gives CDR1 SGHTA, CDR2 FQGNSA. V gave up 3 bases and J gave up 1 base; unmatched junction bases: 7. CDR3 coding DNA: TGTGCCAGCAGCTTGCTAGCGGGGGTATCCCGCACAGATACGCAGTATTTT. This sequence encodes CASSLLAGVSRTDTQYF.

The rearrangement links TRBV28 to TRBJ2-7, with D possibly TRBD1 on 6 matching bases. The germline V and J ends were trimmed by 4 bases and 2 bases, with 18 bases remaining between them. This CDR3 region has 16 residues. Germline CDR1 MDHEN, CDR2 SYDVKM. The CDR3 DNA reads as TGTGCCAGCAGTTCCGCCGGGACAAATATCGCCTACGAGCAGTACTTC. Translating it yields CASSSAGTNIAYEQYF.

The chain couples TRBV30 to TRBJ1-5; no clear D gene. The CDR3 runs 14 residues. V was pared by 0 bases and J by 3 bases, with 9 bases between. CDR1 GTSNPN and CDR2 SVGIG come from the germline V gene (reference sequence). Written as DNA, the CDR3 is TGTGCCTGGAGTGTTTCTTCAGTCAATCAGCCCCAGCATTTT. Residues: CAWSVSSVNQPQHF.

The rearrangement links TRBV10-3 to TRBJ1-1; possibly TRBD1 for D (5 bases). V was trimmed by 2 bases and J by 5 bases, leaving 9 bases between them. The germline CDR1 and CDR2 sequences are ENHRY and SYGVKD. The CDR3 is made up of 13 amino acids. CDR3: CAISETGGTEAFF. The CDR3 coding sequence is TGTGCCATCAGTGAGACTGGGGGGACTGAAGCTTTCTTT.

The V gene is TRBV6-2 or TRBV6-3, the J gene TRBJ1-2, with 9 nucleotides matching TRBD1. Trimming removed 7 bases from V and 2 bases from J; junction bases left unmatched: 5. The CDR3 length is 14 residues. Germline V CDR1 and CDR2: MNHEY, SVGEGT. This CDR3 is CASTPDRGNYGYTF. In DNA form, the CDR3 reads TGTGCCAGCACCCCGGACAGGGGAAACTATGGCTACACCTTC.

J is TRBJ1-6 and V is TRBV14; 9 nucleotides align to TRBD1. J was trimmed by 9 bases and V by 4 bases; bases with no gene match: 10. Germline loops: CDR1 SGHDN, CDR2 FVKESK. The CDR3 is made up of 16 amino acids. The CDR3 loop reads CASSRFIGQGTSPLHF. CDR3 DNA sequence: TGTGCCAGCAGCCGATTTATCGGACAGGGGACTTCACCCCTCCACTTT.

The V call is TRBV15, the J call TRBJ1-3, with D hard to call. Germline V gives CDR1 LNHNV, CDR2 YYDKDF (reference sequence). This CDR3 contains 15 residues. V was pared by 0 bases and J by 6 bases, with 12 bases between. Written as DNA, the CDR3 is TGTGCCACCAGCAGAGATAGTGGGCAGACAAACACCATATATTTT. Translated: CATSRDSGQTNTIYF.

CDR3 bases: TGTGCCAGCAGAGCGCAGGGGTCTCTTGCGCCATATGGCTACACCTTC. Amino acid sequence: CASRAQGSLAPYGYTF. This sequence joins TRBV6-6 and TRBJ1-2; maybe TRBD1 (6 bases). Trimming stripped 6 bases from V and 5 bases from J, with 22 bases between. The V gene's germline CDR1 is MNHNY and CDR2 SVGAGI (reference sequence). CDR3 length: 16 residues.